Listed below are T cell receptor beta chains from one sample, sequenced in a study of blood T cell repertoires in COVID-19. Produced via immunoSEQ multiplex PCR; TCRdb's table is partial and in-frame only. The sample shows approximately 150,000 clones, 85% to 90% of them seen only once. Sequencing was done on a sample of peripheral blood. These receptors were collected from a man of 80 years or more with acute or convalescent COVID-19. Each CDR3 is given with its conserved first and last residue. The D gene is left open where the match is weak. Only some rows state a clone size, as once, few, many or a class for expanded clones.

few TRBJ1-2 TRBD1 TRBV27 TGTGCCAGCAGTCGAGCCGGGACAGGGGTCTATGGCTACACCTTC CASSRAGTGVYGYTF
- TRBJ2-5 - TRBV21-1 TGTGCCAGCAGCAAGAGAACCCAGTACTTC CASSKRTQYF
- TRBJ1-1 - TRBV6-5 TGTGCCAGCAGTTTCAGGACCCAGGGCGTAGCTTTCTTT CASSFRTQGVAFF
- TRBJ2-1 TRBD2 TRBV27 TGTGCCAGCATTCGACTAGCGGGCGGTACGGATGAGCAGTTCTTC CASIRLAGGTDEQFF
- TRBJ1-5 - TRBV2 TGTGCCAGCAGGGCTCAACCCGGAGGGAACAATCAGCCCCAGCATTTT CASRAQPGGNNQPQHF
- TRBJ2-1 - TRBV28 TGTGCCAGCCATACCTCTAGTCCGCGCTCCTACAATGAGCAGTTCTTC CASHTSSPRSYNEQFF
- TRBJ1-2 - TRBV5-1 TGCGCCAGCAGCTTGTATCCTAATTATGGCTACACCTTC CASSLYPNYGYTF
- TRBJ1-2 - TRBV19 TGTGCCAGTAGTAAGGGGCTCTATGGCTACACCTTC CASSKGLYGYTF
- TRBJ2-7 - TRBV4-1 TGCGCCAGCAGCCAAGGAGGGGGGGCTCTGTACTACGAGCAGTACTTC CASSQGGGALYYEQYF
- TRBJ2-4 TRBD2 TRBV19 TGTGCCAGTAGTGCCCCTAAGGTGCGGGGGGCCCTAGCCAAAAACATTCAGTACTTC CASSAPKVRGALAKNIQYF
- TRBJ1-3 - TRBV2 TGTGCCAGCAGGGGCTCAGGAAACACCATATATTTT CASRGSGNTIYF
- TRBJ1-2 - TRBV6-5 TGTGCCAGCAGCTGGGGAGTGGCTGTCTATGGCTACACCTTC CASSWGVAVYGYTF
- TRBJ1-1 TRBD1 TRBV24-1 TGTGCCACCAGTGACAGCAGGGGGTGGAACACTGAAGCTTTCTTT CATSDSRGWNTEAFF
- TRBJ1-5 - TRBV18 TGTGCCAGCTCACCAGCGAGAGATCAGCCCCAGCATTTT CASSPARDQPQHF
- TRBJ2-3 - TRBV5-4 TGTGCCAGCAGCTTGGTCACTGCAGATACGCAGTATTTT CASSLVTADTQYF
- TRBJ2-5 TRBD2 TRBV20-1 TGCAGTGCTAGTTCTAGCGGCATCCAAGAGACCCAGTACTTC CSASSSGIQETQYF
- TRBJ1-1 - TRBV18 TGTGCCAGCTCACCATTCGACAGCACCACTGAAGCTTTCTTT CASSPFDSTTEAFF
- TRBJ2-2 TRBD2 TRBV5-1 TGCGCCAGCGTCTCGGGGGGGGCGCAGGACACCGGGGAGCTGTTTTTT CASVSGGAQDTGELFF
- TRBJ2-1 - TRBV2 TGTGCCAGCAGTGAGTTAAAGGGGTCCAATGAGCAGTTCTTC CASSELKGSNEQFF
- TRBJ2-7 TRBD1 TRBV7-9 TGTGCCAGCTACGGGACAGGGAGCGACTTGGAGCAGTACTTC CASYGTGSDLEQYF
- TRBJ1-2 TRBD1 TRBV11-2 TGTGCCAGCAGCTTAGATACAGGGGTCTATGGCTACACCTTC CASSLDTGVYGYTF
few TRBJ2-7 TRBD1 TRBV10-1 TGCGCCAGCAGTGAGGGGACAGGGATGTACGAGCAGTACTTC CASSEGTGMYEQYF
- TRBJ2-7 TRBD1 TRBV6-6 TGTGCCAGCAGTTGGTCCGGGACAGGTTTCGAGCAGTACTTC CASSWSGTGFEQYF
- TRBJ1-4 - TRBV5-8 TGTGCCAGCAGCTTGGGGCAGGTTAATGAAAAACTGTTTTTT CASSLGQVNEKLFF
- TRBJ2-2 - TRBV5-1 TGCGCCAGCAGCTTGGCCGAGTTGAACACCGGGGAGCTGTTTTTT CASSLAELNTGELFF
- TRBJ2-2 TRBD2 TRBV2 TGTGCCAGCAGGATAGGGACTAGCGGGACTTACCCCGGGGAGCTGTTTTTT CASRIGTSGTYPGELFF
- TRBJ1-1 - TRBV2 TGTGCCAGCATAGTCCTCACTGAAGCTTTCTTT CASIVLTEAFF
- TRBJ1-2 TRBD1 TRBV19 TGTGCCACCCGACAGGGGGACTATGGCTACACCTTC CATRQGDYGYTF
- TRBJ2-2 TRBD1 TRBV19 TGTGCCAGTTCTAAAGGTCGACAGGGGGTATACACCGGGGAGCTGTTTTTT CASSKGRQGVYTGELFF
- TRBJ1-5 TRBD1 TRBV28 TGTGCCAGCAGTGACACAGGGGGCTTCTATCAGCCCCAGCATTTT CASSDTGGFYQPQHF
- TRBJ1-1 TRBD1 TRBV28 TGTGCCAGCAGCCCCCGGGACAGGGGCGTCACTGAAGCTTTCTTT CASSPRDRGVTEAFF
- TRBJ1-1 - TRBV27 TGTGCCAGCAGTCCTCAAATCTGGGGGCGGGAAGCTTTCTTT CASSPQIWGREAFF
- TRBJ1-4 - TRBV5-1 TGCGCCAGCAGCCTACGTGGGTCGGGTGAAAAACTGTTTTTT CASSLRGSGEKLFF
- TRBJ2-2 TRBD1 TRBV6-5 TGTGCCAGCGACAGACAGGGTAGGGCCACCGGGGAGCTGTTTTTT CASDRQGRATGELFF
- TRBJ1-6 TRBD1 TRBV27 TGTGCCAGCAGTTTGAGGACCGGGACAGGCGTCAATTCACCCCTCCACTTT CASSLRTGTGVNSPLHF
once TRBJ2-1 - TRBV29-1 TGCAGCGTTGAAAGCGGCTGGGATCCCTCCTACAATGAGCAGTTCTTC CSVESGWDPSYNEQFF
once TRBJ1-1 - TRBV10-2 TGCGCCAGCAGTGTTCAGGGTACTGAAGCTTTCTTT CASSVQGTEAFF
- TRBJ2-7 TRBD1 TRBV6-5 TGTGCCACAAACCGGGACAGGACATCCTACGAGCAGTACTTC CATNRDRTSYEQYF
- TRBJ2-1 - TRBV2 TGTGCCAGCAGTACAGGGCTTGAGCAGTTCTTC CASSTGLEQFF
- TRBJ1-5 - TRBV7-9 TGTGCCAGCAGCCTCGGTCGTTACAATCAGCCCCAGCATTTT CASSLGRYNQPQHF
once TRBJ1-2 - TRBV28 TGTGCCAGCAGTTTCGGATACGGGGATGGCTACACCTTC CASSFGYGDGYTF
- TRBJ2-1 - TRBV5-1 TGCGCCAGCAGCCCGCAGGGCCAAGGGTTGGGCAATGAGCAGTTCTTC CASSPQGQGLGNEQFF